This note documents a single T cell receptor beta chain sequence. This sample is drawn from a study of monozygotic twins with inflammatory bowel disease. The CDR3 is made up of 14 amino acids. The V gene's germline CDR1 is SGHTA and CDR2 FQGNSA. Reprocessing the 5' RACE reads, TCRdb reports a single entry for every CDR3 protein and omits DNA. This repertoire includes approximately 120,000 distinct CDR3 sequences. The TCR was taken from a human donor with ulcerative colitis or Crohn's disease, or a healthy co-twin of an affected twin (not recorded which). Sequencing was performed on blood. The gene calls are TRBV7-2 and TRBJ1-1; TCRdb picks TRBD1, but there is no DNA to check that call. The CDR3 spells CASSPLGGYTEAFF.